This section outlines one T cell receptor (beta chain) sequence together with its context. The sample belongs to a study of cytomegalovirus exposure and HLA in healthy donors. PCR used 60 Vbeta primers and 13 Jbeta primers. Profiling relied on immunoSEQ multiplex PCR, and the TCRdb table lists in-frame clones only, not all of them. The table lists over 130,000 clones, 63% of them singletons. The sequence was collected from a woman aged 60-75 years in good health and CMV-seropositive. The specimen sequenced was PBMCs.

This CDR3 reads CASRFGTSGYLFYNEQFF. The CDR3 DNA is TGTGCCTCCCGTTTCGGGACTAGCGGGTATCTCTTCTACAATGAGCAGTTCTTC. The chain links TRBV30 to TRBJ2-1; TRBD2 matches at 12 bases. The CDR3 totals 18 residues. J lost 3 bases, V lost 7 bases, and 16 bases had no gene match. Germline V CDR1 and CDR2: GTSNPN, SVGIG (reference sequence).